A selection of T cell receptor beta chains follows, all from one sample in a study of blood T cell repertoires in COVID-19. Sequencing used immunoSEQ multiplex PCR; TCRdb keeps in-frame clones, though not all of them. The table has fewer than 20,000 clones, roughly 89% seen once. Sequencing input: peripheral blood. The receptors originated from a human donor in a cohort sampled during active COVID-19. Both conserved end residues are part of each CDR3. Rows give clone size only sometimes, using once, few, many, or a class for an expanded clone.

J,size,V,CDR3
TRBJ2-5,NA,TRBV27,CASRRQSTPQETQYF
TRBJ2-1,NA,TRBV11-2,CASSLVGGKTYNEQFF
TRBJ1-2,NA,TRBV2,CASKGRNYGYTF
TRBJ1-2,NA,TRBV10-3,CAISESGQGYGYTF
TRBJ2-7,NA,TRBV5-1,CASSRDRLLSYEQYF
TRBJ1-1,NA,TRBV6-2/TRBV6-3,CASSYDSYLTEAFF
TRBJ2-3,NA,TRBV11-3,CASSQGRGRATDTQYF
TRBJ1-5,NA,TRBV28,CASNSGTGKGSNQPQHF
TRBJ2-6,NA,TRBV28,CASSLSLSGANVLTF
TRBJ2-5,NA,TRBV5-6,CASRGRETQYF
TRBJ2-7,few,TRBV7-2,CASSRTGVGYEQYF
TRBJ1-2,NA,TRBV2,CASMGRTSSVIYGYTF
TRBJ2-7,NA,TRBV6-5,CASEEGGLGSYEQYF
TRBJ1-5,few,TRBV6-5,CASSLQGKQPQHF
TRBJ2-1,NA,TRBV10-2,CASSEQGLAGTLYNEQFF
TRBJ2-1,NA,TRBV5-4,CASSFLGEGASNEQFF
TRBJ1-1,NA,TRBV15,CATRLPGSLYTEAFF
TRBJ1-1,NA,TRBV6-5,CASYGQKNTEAFF
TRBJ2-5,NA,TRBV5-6,CASSLRPLAGVETQYF
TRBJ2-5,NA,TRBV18,CASSRTDRDQETQYF
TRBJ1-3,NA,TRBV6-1,CASSENIGNTIYF
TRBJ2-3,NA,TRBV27,CASSFGSWGADTQYF
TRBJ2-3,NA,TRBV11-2,CASSLAGGPNTQYF
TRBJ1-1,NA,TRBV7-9,CASNSGGRNTEAFF
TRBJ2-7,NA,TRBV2,CASGGQGPGYEQYF
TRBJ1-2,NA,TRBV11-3,CASSLGGRIDGYTF
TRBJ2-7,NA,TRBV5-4,CASSLGGLAGISYEQYF
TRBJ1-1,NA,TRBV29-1,CSGGLSTEAFF
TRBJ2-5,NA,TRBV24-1,CATSDGTSGPQETQYF
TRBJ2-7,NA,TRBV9,CASSWPQTGGFGQYF
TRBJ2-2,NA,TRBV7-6,CASSLGGLAGDGMSTGELFF
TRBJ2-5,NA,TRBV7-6,CASSPLGHRLLETQYF
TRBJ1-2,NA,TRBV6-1,CASSEIRGWGYTF
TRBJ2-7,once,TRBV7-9,CASTSPTATYEQYF
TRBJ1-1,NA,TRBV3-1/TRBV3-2,CASSNQGAGNTEAFF
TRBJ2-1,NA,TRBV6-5,CASTERAGGSEQFF
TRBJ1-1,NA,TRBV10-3,CAISDRGITAFF
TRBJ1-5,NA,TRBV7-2,CASSQGTGQSNQPQHF
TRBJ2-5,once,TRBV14,CASSQILGRQETQYF
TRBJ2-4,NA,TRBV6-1,CASSEVKMQAGGAKNIQYF
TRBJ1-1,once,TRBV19,CASRPSRPEKAFF
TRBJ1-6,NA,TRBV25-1,CASSVGTPNSPLHF
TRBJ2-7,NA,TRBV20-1,CSASGGPGGSYEQYF